A single T cell receptor (beta chain) is shown here with its context. These data come from a study of blood T cell repertoires in COVID-19. Study summary: The origin of the acute and convalescent COVID-19 samples was the United States, Italy and Spain. Nucleic acid was either cDNA or gDNA, and it came from T cells, B-cell-depleted T cells, or PBMCs.

The ends lost 10 bases at V and 5 bases at J; junction bases unmatched: 9. Germline-derived CDR1 and CDR2 are LNHDA and SQIVND (reference sequence). This CDR3 is 15 amino acids long. Per the authors' pipeline: Estimation of nucleated cell counts relied on the amplification of reference gene primers. The protocol was immunoSEQ multiplex PCR, while the TCRdb copy is restricted to in-frame clones and leaves out a portion. V and J calls and clone size are given by that table; D and trimming were obtained from the DNA. This table holds 100,000 to 150,000 clones, roughly 87% found once. The clonotype comes from a man older than 75 with active or convalescent COVID-19. Sample: peripheral blood. The chain employs TRBV19 and TRBJ2-2, with 11 bases identical to TRBD2. The CDR3 loop reads CATHRTSGSTGELFF. CDR3 nucleotides: TGTGCCACCCATCGGACTAGCGGGTCTACCGGGGAGCTGTTTTTT.